The rows below give T cell receptor beta chains drawn from one sample of a study of blood T cell repertoires in COVID-19. Sequencing was performed with immunoSEQ multiplex PCR; in TCRdb, only in-frame clones are kept and a portion is missing. The table records 250,000 to 300,000 clones, nearly 90% of them present only once. The sequencing input was PBMCs or T cells enriched from blood (not recorded which). Every receptor here comes from a woman aged 55-70 years who had recovered from COVID-19. Both conserved end residues are trimmed from each CDR3. Some rows have no size entry. The others give once, few or many, or a class for an expanded clone.

cdr3_aa: ASSILAGEQY
v_call: TRBV7-9
j_call: TRBJ2-7
clone_size: once

cdr3_aa: ASSLWGTQPQH
v_call: TRBV7-2
j_call: TRBJ1-5
clone_size: -

cdr3_aa: ASSLGGNTEAF
v_call: TRBV12-3/TRBV12-4
j_call: TRBJ1-1
clone_size: -

cdr3_aa: AWSAQGGTEAF
v_call: TRBV30
j_call: TRBJ1-1
clone_size: -

cdr3_aa: SVEGPGDTIY
v_call: TRBV29-1
j_call: TRBJ1-3
clone_size: -

cdr3_aa: ASSLGGSYEQY
v_call: TRBV27
j_call: TRBJ2-7
clone_size: -

cdr3_aa: ASSQGTQVAETQY
v_call: TRBV7-7
j_call: TRBJ2-5
clone_size: few

cdr3_aa: ASIISSGRTD
v_call: TRBV7-9
j_call: TRBJ2-2
clone_size: -

cdr3_aa: ASSNTVNTEAF
v_call: TRBV2
j_call: TRBJ1-1
clone_size: -

cdr3_aa: ASNLAGGYNEQF
v_call: TRBV27
j_call: TRBJ2-1
clone_size: -

cdr3_aa: ASSQRATGGETQY
v_call: TRBV19
j_call: TRBJ2-5
clone_size: -